The clone carrying this TCR beta chain was picked up one time. The method was immunoSEQ multiplex PCR; TCRdb's version includes in-frame clones alone and lacks a portion of them. The sample lists around 13,000 clones, 75% to 85% occurring once. This CDR3 is built from 15 residues. After removal of 4 bases from V and 4 bases from J, the junction contained 10 bases not matched to a gene. CDR1 is SGHAT and CDR2 is FQNNGV in the germline V gene. This sample stems from a study of OX40 agonist ivuxolimab in advanced cancers. For the study at large: Patients were given ivuxolimab, an antibody that agonizes OX40 (CD134). One hepatocellular carcinoma and a couple of cutaneous melanoma patients partially responded.

The chain uses TRBV11-2 and TRBJ2-7; 7 bases agree with TRBD1. The source of this sequence is an adult with an advanced solid tumor such as melanoma, head and neck, liver or kidney cancer. Sequencing was performed on CD4+ or CD8+ T cells sorted from blood, taken in a trial of the OX40 agonist ivuxolimab. CDR3 loop: CASSYSRDSVYEQYF. CDR3 DNA sequence: TGTGCCAGCAGCTACTCCCGGGACAGCGTTTACGAGCAGTACTTC.